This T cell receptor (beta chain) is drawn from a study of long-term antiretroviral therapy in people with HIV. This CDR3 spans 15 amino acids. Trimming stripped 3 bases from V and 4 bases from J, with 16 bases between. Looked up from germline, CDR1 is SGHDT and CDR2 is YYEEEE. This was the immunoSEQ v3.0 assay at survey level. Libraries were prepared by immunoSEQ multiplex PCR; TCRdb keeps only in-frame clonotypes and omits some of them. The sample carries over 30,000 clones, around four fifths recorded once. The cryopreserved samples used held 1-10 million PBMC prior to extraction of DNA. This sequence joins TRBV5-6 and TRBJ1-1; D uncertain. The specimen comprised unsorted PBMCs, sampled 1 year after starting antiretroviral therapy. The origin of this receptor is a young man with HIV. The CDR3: CASSSTDVVATEAFF. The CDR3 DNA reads TGTGCCAGCAGCTCCACCGACGTGGTTGCCACTGAAGCTTTCTTT.